This T cell receptor beta chain was sequenced during a study of blood T cell repertoires in COVID-19. Study information: Both acute and convalescent COVID-19 samples were obtained from the United States, Italy and Spain. T cells, B-cell-depleted T cells, or PBMCs provided the cDNA or gDNA that served as material.

Libraries were prepared by immunoSEQ multiplex PCR; TCRdb keeps only in-frame clonotypes and omits some of them. The table lists about 310,000 clones, 80% to 90% of them singletons. V lost 2 bases, J lost 1 base, and 1 base stayed unmatched. The CDR3 length is 14 residues. The V gene's germline CDR1 is MNHEY and CDR2 SVGAGI. The receptor comes from a man in his fifties with active or convalescent COVID-19. Sequenced input: peripheral blood. The V gene is TRBV6-5, the J gene TRBJ1-1; TRBD1 agrees at 7 bases. CDR3 nucleotides: TGTGCCAGCAGTTACGGACAGGCGAACACTGAAGCTTTCTTT. It codes for CASSYGQANTEAFF.